This T cell receptor beta chain appears in the sequencing data of a study of T cell responses to AZD1222 COVID-19 vaccine. With 4 bases removed from V and 2 bases from J, the gap between germline ends came to 18 bases. CDR3 size: 16 residues. Germline CDR1 is LGHNA and CDR2 is YSLEER. Here immunoSEQ multiplex PCR was the method, and the copy in TCRdb shows in-frame clones only, minus some. The data contain over 150,000 clones, roughly 93% of them singletons. This specimen consisted of peripheral blood, obtained 28 days after the second dose of the MenACWY control vaccine. The sequence came from an adult who received the MenACWY meningococcal vaccine as a control. The rearrangement links TRBV4-3 to TRBJ2-7; D may be TRBD2 (6 bases). DNA for the CDR3: TGCGCCAGCAGCCCCCACTTTGGGACTGGGGCCTACGAGCAGTACTTC. It encodes CASSPHFGTGAYEQYF.